This T cell receptor beta chain was found in a study of Graves' ophthalmopathy and Graves' hyperthyroidism. Aged 18 to 65, the patients with hyperthyroidism had under 2 months' duration and were newly diagnosed. Overall study results and limits: The model's prediction of ophthalmopathy progression had approximately 68% sensitivity and 72% to 85% specificity. An approximately 84% specificity and about 90% sensitivity were achieved by a 13-signature model that separated ophthalmopathy from stable hyperthyroidism.

RNA transcripts were the template, and TCR beta CDR3 regions were amplified from them. The authors performed first-round RT-PCR with HTBI primers and then a second-round multiplex PCR. TCRdb ran MiXCR on the multiplex PCR reads and lists one entry per CDR3 protein. The sample has around 1,200,000 distinct CDR3 sequences, roughly 35% seen once; the top ten hold 11%. About this clonotype itself: Its target is unknown.

The junction had 4 bases not matched to a gene; V was cut back by 2 bases and J by 9 bases. Germline V gene lookup returns CDR1 ENHRY and CDR2 SYGVKD. The CDR3 runs 14 residues. The chain couples TRBV10-3 to TRBJ1-2, with TRBD1 identical over 12 bases. The receptor was derived from an adult man with Graves' hyperthyroidism. Sequencing input: peripheral blood or thyroid tissue (not recorded which). The CDR3 DNA follows: TGTGCCATCAGTGAGAGGGACAGGGGGCTAAGCTACACCTTC. Translating gives CAISERDRGLSYTF.